This T cell receptor (beta chain) was sequenced for a study of regulatory T cells in long-lasting Graves disease. Study results and caveats: Analysis covered peripheral blood alone, not thyroid tissue. Whereas new patients shared 870 or so public clonotypes, persistent patients shared more, at about 3,000. Under persistent disease, TRBV28, TRBJ1-2 and TRBJ2-5 were used preferentially.

In its sample, this clonotype was seen many times. Its antigen is not identified. This sample's time point: newly diagnosed GD, antithyroid drugs for less than 3 months. Generation of the TCR library employed RNA extracted from PBMCs. Graves' disease diagnosis followed American Thyroid Association guidelines. Through Arm-PCR of CDR3 regions and iRepertoire HTBI primers, TCR beta libraries were built. TCRdb redid the calling of the multiplex PCR reads with MiXCR, one entry per CDR3 protein. Here the sample spans a few hundred thousand distinct CDR3 sequences, approximately 12% being singletons. V gave up 3 bases and J gave up 4 bases, with 8 bases separating them. This CDR3 region has 13 residues. Germline CDR1 is KGHSH and CDR2 is LQKENI. The sample was also reused in another study, on T cells in Graves' hyperthyroidism and ophthalmopathy.

The gene calls are TRBV18 and TRBJ2-3, with unresolved D. Sequenced material: peripheral blood mononuclear cells (PBMCs), taken at new diagnosis, from a patient treated with antithyroid drugs. This receptor was taken from a man aged 25-40 years with Graves disease. The CDR3 region has the DNA TGTGCCAGCTCACCCCAGGCCGCAGATACGCAGTATTTT. This translates into CASSPQAADTQYF.